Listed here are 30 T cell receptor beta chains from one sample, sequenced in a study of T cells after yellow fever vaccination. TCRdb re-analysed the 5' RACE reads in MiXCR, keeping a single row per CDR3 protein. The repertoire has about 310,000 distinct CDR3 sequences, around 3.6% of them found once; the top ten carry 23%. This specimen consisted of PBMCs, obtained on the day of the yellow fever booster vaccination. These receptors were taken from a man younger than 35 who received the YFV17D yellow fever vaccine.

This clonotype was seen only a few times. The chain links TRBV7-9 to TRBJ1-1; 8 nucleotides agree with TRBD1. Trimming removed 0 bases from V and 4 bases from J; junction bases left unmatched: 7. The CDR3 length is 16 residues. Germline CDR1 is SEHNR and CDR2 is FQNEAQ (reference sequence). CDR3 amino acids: CASSLARTGIITEAFF. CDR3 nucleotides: TGTGCCAGCAGCTTAGCGCGGACAGGGATTATCACTGAAGCTTTCTTT.

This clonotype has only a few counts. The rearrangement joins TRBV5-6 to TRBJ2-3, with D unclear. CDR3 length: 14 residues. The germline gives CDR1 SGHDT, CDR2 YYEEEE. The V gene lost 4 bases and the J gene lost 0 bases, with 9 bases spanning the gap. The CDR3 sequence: CASSHGLSTDTQYF. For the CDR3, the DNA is TGTGCCAGCAGCCACGGGCTGAGCACAGATACGCAGTATTTT. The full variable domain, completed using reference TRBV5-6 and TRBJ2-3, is DAGVTQSPTHLIKTRGQQVTLRCSPKSGHDTVSWYQQALGQGPQFIFQYYEEEERQRGNFPDRFSGHQFPNYSSELNVNALLLGDSALYLCASSHGLSTDTQYFGPGTRLTVL.

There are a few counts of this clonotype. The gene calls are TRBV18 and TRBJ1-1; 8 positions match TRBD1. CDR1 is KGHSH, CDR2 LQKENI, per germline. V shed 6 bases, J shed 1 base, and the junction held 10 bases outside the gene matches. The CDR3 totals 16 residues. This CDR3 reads CASSGQGPGWNTEAFF. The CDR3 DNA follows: TGTGCCAGCTCCGGACAGGGCCCGGGGTGGAACACTGAAGCTTTCTTT.

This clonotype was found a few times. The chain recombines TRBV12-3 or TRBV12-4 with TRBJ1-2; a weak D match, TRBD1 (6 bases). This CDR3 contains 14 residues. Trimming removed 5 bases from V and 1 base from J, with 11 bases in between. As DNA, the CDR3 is TGTGCCAGCAGTACTACAGGGAGTAACTATGGCTACACCTTC. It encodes CASSTTGSNYGYTF.

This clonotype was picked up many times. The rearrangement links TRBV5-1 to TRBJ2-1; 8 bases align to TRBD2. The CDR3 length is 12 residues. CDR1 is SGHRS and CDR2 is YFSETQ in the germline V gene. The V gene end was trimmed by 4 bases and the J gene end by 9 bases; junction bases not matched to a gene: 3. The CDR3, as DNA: TGCGCCAGCAGCCGCGGGGGGAGTGAGCAGTTCTTC. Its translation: CASSRGGSEQFF.

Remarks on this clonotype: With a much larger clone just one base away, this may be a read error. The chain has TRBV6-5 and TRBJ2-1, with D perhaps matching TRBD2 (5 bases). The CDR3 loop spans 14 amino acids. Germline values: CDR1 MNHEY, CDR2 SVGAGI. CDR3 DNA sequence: TGTGCCAGCAGATCGTGGGAGTCCTACACTGAGCAGTTCTTC. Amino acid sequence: CASRSWESYTEQFF.

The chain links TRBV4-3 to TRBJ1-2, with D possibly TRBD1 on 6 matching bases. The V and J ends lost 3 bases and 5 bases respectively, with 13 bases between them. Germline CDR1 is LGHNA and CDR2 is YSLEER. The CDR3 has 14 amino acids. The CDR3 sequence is CASSQTGVGYGYTF. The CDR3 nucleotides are TGCGCCAGCAGCCAGACAGGCGTAGGGTATGGCTACACCTTC.

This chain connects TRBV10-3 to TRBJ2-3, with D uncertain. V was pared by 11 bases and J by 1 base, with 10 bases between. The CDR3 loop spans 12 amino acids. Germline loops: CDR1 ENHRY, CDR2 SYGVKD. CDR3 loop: CAVYSGTDTQYF. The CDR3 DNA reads TGTGCCGTCTACTCGGGCACAGATACGCAGTATTTT.

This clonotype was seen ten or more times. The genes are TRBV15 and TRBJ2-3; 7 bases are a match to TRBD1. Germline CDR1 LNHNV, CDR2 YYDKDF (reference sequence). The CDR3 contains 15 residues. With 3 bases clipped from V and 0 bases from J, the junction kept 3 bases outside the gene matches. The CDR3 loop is CATSRTGPSTDTQYF. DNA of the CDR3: TGTGCCACCAGCAGGACAGGGCCCAGCACAGATACGCAGTATTTT.

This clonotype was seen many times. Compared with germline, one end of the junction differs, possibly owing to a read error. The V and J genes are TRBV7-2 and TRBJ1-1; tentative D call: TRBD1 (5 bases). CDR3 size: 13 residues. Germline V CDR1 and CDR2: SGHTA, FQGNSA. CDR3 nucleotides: TGTGCCAGCAGCTGGGGGGTCCTAAACACTGAAGCTTTT. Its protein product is CASSWGVLNTEAF.

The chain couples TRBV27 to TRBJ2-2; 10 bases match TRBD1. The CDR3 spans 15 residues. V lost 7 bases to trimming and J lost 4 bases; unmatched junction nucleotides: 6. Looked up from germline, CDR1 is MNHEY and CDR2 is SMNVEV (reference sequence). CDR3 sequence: CASTSRDRGTGELFF. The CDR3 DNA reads TGTGCCAGCACTTCCCGGGACAGGGGCACCGGGGAGCTGTTTTTT.

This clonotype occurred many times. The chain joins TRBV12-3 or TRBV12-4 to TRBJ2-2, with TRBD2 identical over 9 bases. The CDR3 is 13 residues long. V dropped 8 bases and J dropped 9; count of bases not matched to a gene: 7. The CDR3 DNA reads TGTGCCAGCGCCAGTAGCGGGGGACGGGAGCTGTTTTTT. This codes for CASASSGGRELFF.

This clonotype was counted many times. CDR3 sequence (DNA): TGTGCCACCAGTGTAGACGACACAGATACGCAGTATTTT. It yields the protein CATSVDDTDTQYF. This chain connects TRBV24-1 to TRBJ2-3; D ambiguous. Trimming stripped 5 bases from V and 2 bases from J, with 7 bases between. Germline CDR1 is KGHDR and CDR2 is SFDVKD. The CDR3 is 13 amino acids.

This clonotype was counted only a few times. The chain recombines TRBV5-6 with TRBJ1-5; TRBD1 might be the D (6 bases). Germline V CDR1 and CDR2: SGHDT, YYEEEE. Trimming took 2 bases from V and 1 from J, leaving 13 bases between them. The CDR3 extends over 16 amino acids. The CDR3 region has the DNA TGTGCCAGCAGCTTTCATCAGGGGCCAAGCAATCAGCCCCAGCATTTT. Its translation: CASSFHQGPSNQPQHF.

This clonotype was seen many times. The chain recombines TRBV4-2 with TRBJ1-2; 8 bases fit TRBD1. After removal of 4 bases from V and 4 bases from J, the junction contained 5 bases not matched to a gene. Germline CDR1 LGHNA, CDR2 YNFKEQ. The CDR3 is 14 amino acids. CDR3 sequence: CASSPEQGGYGYTF. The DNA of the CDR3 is TGTGCCAGCAGCCCTGAACAGGGGGGCTATGGCTACACCTTC.

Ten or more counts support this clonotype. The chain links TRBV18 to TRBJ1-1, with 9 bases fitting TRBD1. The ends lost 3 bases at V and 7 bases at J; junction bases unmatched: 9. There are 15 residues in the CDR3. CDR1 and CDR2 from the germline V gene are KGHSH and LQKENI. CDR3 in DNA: TGTGCCAGCTCACCGTACACAGGGGGCGAGGGTGAAGCTTTCTTT. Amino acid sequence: CASSPYTGGEGEAFF.

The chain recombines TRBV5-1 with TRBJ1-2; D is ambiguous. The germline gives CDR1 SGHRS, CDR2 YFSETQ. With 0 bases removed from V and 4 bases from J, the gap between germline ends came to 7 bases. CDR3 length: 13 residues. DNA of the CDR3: TGCGCCAGCAGCTTGGCAGGTCTCTATGGCTACACCTTC. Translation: CASSLAGLYGYTF.

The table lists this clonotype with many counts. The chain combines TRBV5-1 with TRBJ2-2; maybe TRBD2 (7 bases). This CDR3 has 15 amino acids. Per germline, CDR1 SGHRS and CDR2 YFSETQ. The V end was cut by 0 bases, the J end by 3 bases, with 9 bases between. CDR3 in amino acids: CASSLAGGDTGELFF. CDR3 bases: TGCGCCAGCAGCTTGGCGGGGGGCGACACCGGGGAGCTGTTTTTT. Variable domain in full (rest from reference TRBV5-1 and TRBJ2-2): KAGVTQTPRYLIKTRGQQVTLSCSPISGHRSVSWYQQTPGQGLQFLFEYFSETQRNKGNFPGRFSGRQFSNSRSEMNVSTLELGDSALYLCASSLAGGDTGELFFGEGSRLTVL.

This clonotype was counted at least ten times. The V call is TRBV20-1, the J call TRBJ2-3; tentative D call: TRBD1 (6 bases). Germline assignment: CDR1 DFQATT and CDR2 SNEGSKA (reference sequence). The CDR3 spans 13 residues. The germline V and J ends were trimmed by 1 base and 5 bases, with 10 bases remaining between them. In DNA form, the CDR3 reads TGCAGTGCTAGAGCAGGGACAATAGATACGCAGTATTTT. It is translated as CSARAGTIDTQYF.

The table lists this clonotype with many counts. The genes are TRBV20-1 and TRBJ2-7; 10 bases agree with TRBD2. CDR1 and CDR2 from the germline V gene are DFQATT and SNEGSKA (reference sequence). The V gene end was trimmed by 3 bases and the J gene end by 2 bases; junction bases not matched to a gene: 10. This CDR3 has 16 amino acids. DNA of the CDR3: TGCAGTGCTAGCTACCTTAGCGGGGGGACTACCTACGAGCAGTACTTC. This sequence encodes CSASYLSGGTTYEQYF.

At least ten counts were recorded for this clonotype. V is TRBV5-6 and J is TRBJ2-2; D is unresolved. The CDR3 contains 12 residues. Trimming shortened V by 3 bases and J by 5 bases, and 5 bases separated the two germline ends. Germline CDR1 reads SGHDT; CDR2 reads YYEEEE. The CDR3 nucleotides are TGTGCCAGCAGCTGGGGAACCGGGGAGCTGTTTTTT. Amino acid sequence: CASSWGTGELFF.

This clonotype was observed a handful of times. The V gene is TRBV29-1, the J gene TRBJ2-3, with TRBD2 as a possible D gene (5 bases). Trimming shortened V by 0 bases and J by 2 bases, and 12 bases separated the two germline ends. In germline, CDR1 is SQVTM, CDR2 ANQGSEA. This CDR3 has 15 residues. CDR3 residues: CSVEDRRQSTDTQYF. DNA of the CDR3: TGCAGCGTTGAAGATCGGAGGCAGTCCACAGATACGCAGTATTTT.

This chain's CDR3 is CASSYRGQGTEAFF. DNA of the CDR3: TGTGCCAGCAGTTACCGGGGGCAGGGCACTGAAGCTTTCTTT. The J gene is TRBJ1-1, the V gene TRBV6-6, with D possibly being TRBD1 (6 bases). Looked up from germline, CDR1 is MNHNY and CDR2 is SVGAGI (reference sequence). The CDR3 is 14 residues long. V was shortened by 2 bases and J by 4 bases, with 11 bases between the two germline ends.

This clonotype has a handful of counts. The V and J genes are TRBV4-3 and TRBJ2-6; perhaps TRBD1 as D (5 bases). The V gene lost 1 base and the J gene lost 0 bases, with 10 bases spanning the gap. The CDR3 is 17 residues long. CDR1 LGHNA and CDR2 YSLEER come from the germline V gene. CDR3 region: CASSQGQPYSGANVLTF. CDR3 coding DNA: TGCGCCAGCAGCCAAGGACAGCCGTACTCTGGGGCCAACGTCCTGACTTTC.

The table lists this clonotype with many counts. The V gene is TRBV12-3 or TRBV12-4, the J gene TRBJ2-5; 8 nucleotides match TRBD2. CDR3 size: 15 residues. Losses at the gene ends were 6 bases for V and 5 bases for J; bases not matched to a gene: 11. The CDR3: CASRSHGGVRETQYF. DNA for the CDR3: TGTGCCAGCAGATCCCACGGGGGGGTTCGGGAGACCCAGTACTTC.

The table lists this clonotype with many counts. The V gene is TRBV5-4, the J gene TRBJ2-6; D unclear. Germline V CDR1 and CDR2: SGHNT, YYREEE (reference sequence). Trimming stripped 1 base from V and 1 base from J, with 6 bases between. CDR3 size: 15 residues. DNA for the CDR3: TGTGCCAGCAGCTTGCCAGGTTCTGGGGCCAACGTCCTGACTTTC. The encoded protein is CASSLPGSGANVLTF.

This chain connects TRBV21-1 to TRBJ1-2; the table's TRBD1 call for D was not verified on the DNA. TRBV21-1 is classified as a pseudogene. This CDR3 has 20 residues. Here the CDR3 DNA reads TGTGCCAGCAACCCAGGGAGGTATTGTGGGGACAGGGGACTGGAGTATGGCTACACCTTC. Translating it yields CASNPGRYCGDRGLEYGYTF.

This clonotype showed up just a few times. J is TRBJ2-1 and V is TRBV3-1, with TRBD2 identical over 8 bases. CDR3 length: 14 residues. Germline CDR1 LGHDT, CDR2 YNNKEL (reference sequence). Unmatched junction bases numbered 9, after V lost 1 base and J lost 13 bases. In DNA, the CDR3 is TGTGCCAGCAGCCAAGTGGTTAGCGGGGCCCCCCAGTTCTTC. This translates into CASSQVVSGAPQFF.

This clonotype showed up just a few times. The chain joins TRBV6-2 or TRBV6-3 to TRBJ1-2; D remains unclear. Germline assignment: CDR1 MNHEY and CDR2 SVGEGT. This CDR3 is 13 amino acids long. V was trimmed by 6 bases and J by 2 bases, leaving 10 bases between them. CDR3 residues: CASSHTENYGYTF. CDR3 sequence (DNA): TGTGCCAGCAGCCACACAGAAAACTATGGCTACACCTTC.

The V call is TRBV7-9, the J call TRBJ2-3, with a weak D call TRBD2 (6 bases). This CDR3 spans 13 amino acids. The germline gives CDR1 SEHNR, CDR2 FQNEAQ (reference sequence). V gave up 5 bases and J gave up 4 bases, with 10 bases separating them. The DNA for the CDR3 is TGTGCCAGCAGCGGAGGGCCGGCAGATACGCAGTATTTT. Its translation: CASSGGPADTQYF.